The 13 T cell receptor beta chains given below trace back to one sample, sequenced in a study of Tregs in tolerant kidney transplant recipients. The table came from immunoSEQ multiplex PCR; TCRdb's copy has only in-frame clones and leaves some out. The sample lists about 120,000 clones, 85% to 95% seen once, with nearly 0.6% in the top ten. Sequences were obtained from CD4+ T cells from blood. Every receptor here comes from a human donor in good health.

The V and J genes are TRBV19 and TRBJ1-1; D gene ambiguous. V was shortened by 5 bases and J by 5 bases, with 6 bases between the two germline ends. The CDR3 runs 11 residues. CDR1 is LNHDA and CDR2 is SQIVND in the germline V gene (reference sequence). The CDR3 protein is CASSGSTEAFF. CDR3 in DNA: TGTGCCAGTAGTGGGAGTACTGAAGCTTTCTTT.

The chain recombines TRBV25-1 with TRBJ2-2, with D possibly TRBD1 on 6 matching bases. V lost 4 bases to trimming and J lost 4 bases, with 13 bases between them. CDR1 and CDR2 (germline): MGHDK, SYGVNS. The CDR3 totals 15 residues. The CDR3 region has the DNA TGTGCCAGCAGTGCGAGACAGGCGGGCACCGGGGAGCTGTTTTTT. This translates into CASSARQAGTGELFF.

V is TRBV6-6 and J is TRBJ2-3, with TRBD2 identical over 11 bases. Germline V gene sequence: CDR1 MNHNY, CDR2 SVGAGI (reference sequence). V lost 11 bases to trimming and J lost 2 bases; unmatched junction nucleotides: 12. The CDR3 is made up of 16 amino acids. CDR3 region: CACSPGLAAITDTQYF. CDR3 coding DNA: TGTGCCTGCTCCCCGGGACTAGCGGCTATCACAGATACGCAGTATTTT.

V and J are TRBV7-9 and TRBJ1-5; D is unresolved. The germline V and J ends were trimmed by 3 bases and 5 bases, with 8 bases remaining between them. CDR3 length: 13 amino acids. Looked up from germline, CDR1 is SEHNR and CDR2 is FQNEAQ (reference sequence). CDR3 sequence reads: CASSFYEDQPQHF. The CDR3 nucleotides are TGTGCCAGCAGCTTTTATGAGGATCAGCCCCAGCATTTT.

The rearrangement uses TRBV7-9 and TRBJ2-5; TRBD2 is a possible D gene (6 bases). The CDR3 is 14 residues long. CDR1 and CDR2 (germline): SEHNR, FQNEAQ (reference sequence). With 2 bases removed from V and 3 bases from J, the gap between germline ends came to 10 bases. Here the CDR3 reads CASSLRVAEETQYF. The CDR3, as DNA: TGTGCCAGCAGCTTACGAGTAGCGGAAGAGACCCAGTACTTC.

The chain combines TRBV11-2 with TRBJ2-7; no clear D. Germline-derived CDR1 and CDR2 are SGHAT and FQNNGV. The V gene lost 4 bases and the J gene lost 3 bases, with 10 bases spanning the gap. The CDR3 is 13 residues long. CDR3 in DNA: TGTGCCAGCAGCTCACGGATCAGCTACGAGCAGTACTTC. Its translation is CASSSRISYEQYF.

The rearrangement joins TRBV11-2 to TRBJ2-3, with TRBD2 as a possible D gene (7 bases). This CDR3 is 14 amino acids long. Trimming cost V 2 bases and J 8 bases, with 14 bases left between them. Germline assignment: CDR1 SGHAT and CDR2 FQNNGV. This CDR3 is CASSLRGGGVTQYF. The DNA of the CDR3 is TGTGCCAGCAGCTTAAGGGGGGGCGGTGTTACGCAGTATTTT.

In this sample, this clone turned up once. The rearrangement links TRBV19 to TRBJ2-2, with D perhaps TRBD1 or TRBD2 (5 bases each). V lost 3 bases and J 5 bases, leaving 13 bases between the germline ends. Germline assignment: CDR1 LNHDA and CDR2 SQIVND (reference sequence). The CDR3 is 15 residues long. CDR3 in DNA: TGTGCCAGTAGTATGGGGCTAGCTTCAACCGGGGAGCTGTTTTTT. It translates to CASSMGLASTGELFF.

Note on this clone: The same CDR3 also results from other DNA sequences found in this sample. V gene TRBV5-1 combines with J gene TRBJ2-5; a weak D match, TRBD2 (5 bases). CDR3 length: 13 residues. Germline loops: CDR1 SGHRS, CDR2 YFSETQ. Trimming shortened V by 2 bases and J by 2 bases, and 7 bases separated the two germline ends. This CDR3 is CASSFRGQETQYF. The CDR3 nucleotides are TGCGCCAGCAGCTTTCGGGGTCAAGAGACCCAGTACTTC.

The chain joins TRBV5-1 to TRBJ2-7; D is perhaps TRBD1 (5 bases). The CDR3 contains 12 residues. Germline lookup yields CDR1 SGHRS and CDR2 YFSETQ. Trimming removed 4 bases from V and 4 bases from J, with 9 bases in between. This CDR3 is CASSQTVYEQYF. The CDR3 coding sequence is TGCGCCAGCAGCCAGACAGTATACGAGCAGTACTTC.

This rearrangement joins TRBV7-8 to TRBJ2-7, with 15 bases that match TRBD2. CDR3 length equals 20 residues. The V and J ends lost 3 bases and 0 bases, in that order; junction bases with no gene match: 12. Looked up from germline, CDR1 is SGHVS and CDR2 is FQNEAQ. The DNA for the CDR3 is TGTGCCAGCAGCTTCGGCTTAGGGACTAGCGGGGGGTTACCCTCCTACGAGCAGTACTTC. Translated: CASSFGLGTSGGLPSYEQYF.

The J gene is TRBJ1-1, the V gene TRBV27; possible D gene TRBD1, 5 bases. V was clipped by 1 base and J by 5 bases, with 14 bases between them. The CDR3 length is 15 residues. Germline V gene lookup returns CDR1 MNHEY and CDR2 SMNVEV (reference sequence). CDR3 sequence (DNA): TGTGCCAGCAGTTTATATCGGGGGGGAAGGACTGAAGCTTTCTTT. It codes for CASSLYRGGRTEAFF.

The sample holds one count of this clone. The rearrangement links TRBV13 to TRBJ2-7; weak D call: TRBD1 (6 bases). The ends were cut back, 5 bases at V and 5 bases at J, with 19 bases in the middle. Germline CDR1 reads PRHDT; CDR2 reads FYEKMQ (reference sequence). There are 15 residues in the CDR3. CDR3 loop: CASSPLGHSAHEQYF. The CDR3 bases are TGTGCCAGCAGCCCGCTGGGACATAGCGCCCACGAGCAGTACTTC.